This TCR beta chain was retrieved from a study of OX40 agonist ivuxolimab in advanced cancers. CDR1 is LNHDA, CDR2 SQIVND, per germline (reference sequence). Trimming shortened V by 1 base and J by 2 bases, and 0 bases separated the two germline ends. CDR3 size: 13 residues. Details on this clone: Additional DNA sequences in this sample encode the identical CDR3.

Assay: immunoSEQ multiplex PCR; the TCRdb copy retains only in-frame clones and omits some. The data show 65,000 to 80,000 clones, 92% seen once. The rearrangement links TRBV19 to TRBJ2-6; D is unresolved. Here the sequenced sample was CD4+ or CD8+ T cells sorted from blood, taken in a trial of the OX40 agonist ivuxolimab. This clonotype originated in an adult with an advanced solid tumor such as melanoma, head and neck, liver or kidney cancer. The CDR3 DNA reads as TGTGCCAGTAGTATAGCTGGGGCCAACGTCCTGACTTTC. This translates into CASSIAGANVLTF. The full variable domain, its missing parts supplied by reference TRBV19 and TRBJ2-6, is DGGITQSPKYLFRKEGQNVTLSCEQNLNHDAMYWYRQDPGQGLRLIYYSQIVNDFQKGDIAEGYSVSREKKESFPLTVTSAQKNPTAFYLCASSIAGANVLTFGAGSRLTVL.